Included here is one T cell receptor (beta chain) sequence, with context. V shed 4 bases and J 4 bases; nucleotides not matched to a gene: 5. The germline gives CDR1 SGHRS, CDR2 YFSETQ. The CDR3 is made up of 14 amino acids. This entry comes from a study of blood T cell repertoires in COVID-19. About the research overall: COVID-19 samples collected from the United States, Italy and Spain covered acute and convalescent phases.

Residents of under 25 US areas, aged roughly 18 to 89 years, made up the participants. Clones were read by immunoSEQ multiplex PCR, and TCRdb kept only the in-frame ones, dropping some. This sample yields more than 300,000 clones, of which about 92% are seen a single time; around 18% belongs to the top ten. The sequenced material came from PBMCs or T cells enriched from blood (not recorded which). This chain uses TRBV5-1 with TRBJ2-1; the match to TRBD1 covers 7 bases. This receptor was obtained from a woman aged 25 to 39 who had recovered from COVID-19. The CDR3 loop is CASSEPGQYNEQFF. CDR3 nucleotide sequence: TGCGCCAGCAGCGAACCGGGACAGTACAATGAGCAGTTCTTC.